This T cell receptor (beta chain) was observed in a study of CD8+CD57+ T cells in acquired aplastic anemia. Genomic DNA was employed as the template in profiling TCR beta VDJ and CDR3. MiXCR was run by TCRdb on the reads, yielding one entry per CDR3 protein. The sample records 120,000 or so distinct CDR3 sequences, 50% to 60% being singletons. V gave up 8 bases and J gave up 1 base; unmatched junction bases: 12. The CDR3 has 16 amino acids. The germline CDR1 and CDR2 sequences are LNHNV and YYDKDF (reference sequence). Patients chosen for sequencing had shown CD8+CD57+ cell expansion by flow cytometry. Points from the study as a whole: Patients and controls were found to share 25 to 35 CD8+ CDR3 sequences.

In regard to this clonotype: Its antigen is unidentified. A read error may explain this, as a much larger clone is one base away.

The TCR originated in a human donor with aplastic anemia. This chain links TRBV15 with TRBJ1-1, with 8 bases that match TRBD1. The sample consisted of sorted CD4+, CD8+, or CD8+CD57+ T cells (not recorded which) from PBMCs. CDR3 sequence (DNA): TGTGCCACCGGATCCACGCGGACAGGGTGGAACACTGAAGCTTTCTTT. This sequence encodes CATGSTRTGWNTEAFF.